The 32 T cell receptor beta chains presented below share a single source sample, sequenced in a study of cytomegalovirus exposure and HLA in healthy donors. Data came from immunoSEQ multiplex PCR; TCRdb stores just in-frame clones and leaves some out. The sample has 70,000 to 90,000 clones, approximately 80% seen once. The sequenced material came from PBMCs. All receptors derive from a man aged 25 to 45 in good health and CMV-seronegative.

V and J are TRBV10-3 and TRBJ1-5; 10 nucleotides match TRBD1. V lost 9 bases to trimming and J lost 7 bases; unmatched junction nucleotides: 6. The germline V gene has CDR1 ENHRY and CDR2 SYGVKD. The CDR3 loop spans 13 amino acids. CDR3 in DNA: TGTGCCATAGGGACAGGGGCTCGCCAGCCCCAGCATTTT. Protein product: CAIGTGARQPQHF.

The V gene is TRBV6-6, the J gene TRBJ2-2; tentative D call: TRBD1 (5 bases). The CDR3 extends over 13 amino acids. Germline CDR1 is MNHNY and CDR2 is SVGAGI (reference sequence). The ends were cut back, 7 bases at V and 0 bases at J, with 6 bases in the middle. The CDR3 DNA sequence: TGTGCCAGCATAGGGGCGAACACCGGGGAGCTGTTTTTT. Translating gives CASIGANTGELFF.

The chain has TRBV4-2 and TRBJ2-7, with TRBD1 as a possible D gene (5 bases). Germline CDR1 reads LGHNA; CDR2 reads YNFKEQ. The V end was cut by 0 bases, the J end by 3 bases, with 9 bases between. The length of the CDR3 is 14 residues. CDR3 sequence reads: CASSQEAGNYEQYF. Here the CDR3 DNA reads TGTGCCAGCAGCCAAGAGGCAGGGAACTACGAGCAGTACTTC.

The V and J genes are TRBV27 and TRBJ2-6; 9 positions agree with TRBD1. The CDR3 spans 17 residues. The V segment lost 4 bases and the J segment 0 bases; nucleotides outside the gene matches: 4. Germline CDR1 MNHEY, CDR2 SMNVEV (reference sequence). CDR3 amino acids: CASSWGQGISGANVLTF. The CDR3 coding sequence is TGTGCCAGCAGTTGGGGACAGGGAATCTCTGGGGCCAACGTCCTGACTTTC.

The chain joins TRBV5-4 to TRBJ2-2; perhaps TRBD2 as D (6 bases). The CDR3 sequence is 17 residues long. Germline V CDR1 and CDR2: SGHNT, YYREEE (reference sequence). The V end was cut by 1 base, the J end by 5 bases, with 18 bases between. The CDR3 DNA sequence: TGTGCCAGCAGCTTGAAGGCGCGGGAACGGTGGACCGGGGAGCTGTTTTTT. Its protein is CASSLKARERWTGELFF.

The chain is built from TRBV11-2 and TRBJ1-2, with 7 nucleotides matching TRBD1. The CDR3 has 16 residues. The germline V gene encodes CDR1 SGHAT and CDR2 FQNNGV. The junction had 17 bases not matched to a gene; V was cut back by 5 bases and J by 8 bases. The CDR3 sequence: CASSAPDRSFLQGYTF. The CDR3, as DNA: TGTGCCAGCAGCGCTCCGGACAGGAGCTTCTTGCAAGGCTACACCTTC. The variable domain in full, with the rest retrieved from reference TRBV11-2 and TRBJ1-2, is EAGVAQSPRYKIIEKRQSVAFWCNPISGHATLYWYQQILGQGPKLLIQFQNNGVVDDSQLPKDRFSAERLKGVDSTLKIQPAKLEDSAVYLCASSAPDRSFLQGYTFGSGTRLTVV.

The rearrangement uses TRBV5-8 and TRBJ2-1; possible D gene TRBD2, 6 bases. Per germline, CDR1 SGHTS and CDR2 YDEGEE. This CDR3 contains 14 residues. The CDR3 sequence is CASEAGNSYNEQFF. CDR3 sequence (DNA): TGTGCTTCGGAAGCGGGCAACTCCTACAATGAGCAGTTCTTC.

CDR3 DNA sequence: TGTGCCAGCAAATTCGGGGGGCTGAACACCGGGGAGCTGTTTTTT. This encodes CASKFGGLNTGELFF. The chain uses TRBV6-1 and TRBJ2-2, with TRBD2 as a possible D gene (7 bases). CDR1 is MNHNS, CDR2 SASEGT, per germline. The CDR3 totals 15 residues. Trimming removed 7 bases at V and 1 base at J, with 13 bases between.

The rearrangement joins TRBV29-1 to TRBJ2-1, with D perhaps matching TRBD2 (6 bases). The V end was cut by 7 bases, the J end by 7 bases, with 17 bases between. Germline values: CDR1 SQVTM, CDR2 ANQGSEA. This CDR3 region has 13 residues. The CDR3 here is CSAVAASLNEQFF. In DNA, the CDR3 is TGCAGCGCTGTAGCGGCCTCCCTGAATGAGCAGTTCTTC.

The J gene is TRBJ1-1, the V gene TRBV9; D gene unclear. CDR1 is SGDLS, CDR2 YYNGEE, per germline. This CDR3 region has 13 residues. Trimming shortened V by 2 bases and J by 5 bases, and 10 bases separated the two germline ends. The CDR3 sequence: CASSVSGLTEAFF. The CDR3 nucleotides read TGTGCCAGCAGCGTGAGCGGACTAACTGAAGCTTTCTTT.

This clone appeared a few times. J is TRBJ2-7 and V is TRBV28; D may be TRBD1 (6 bases). Germline V gives CDR1 MDHEN, CDR2 SYDVKM. The ends were cut back, 5 bases at V and 4 bases at J, with 12 bases in the middle. The CDR3 runs to 13 residues. CDR3 sequence: CASSEGQTYEQYF. Written as DNA, the CDR3 is TGTGCCAGCAGTGAAGGACAGACTTACGAGCAGTACTTC.

J is TRBJ1-5 and V is TRBV18; 10 bases match TRBD1. The trim removed 3 bases at V and 7 bases at J, leaving 9 bases unmatched. Per germline, CDR1 KGHSH and CDR2 LQKENI. CDR3 length equals 16 residues. The DNA of the CDR3 is TGTGCCAGCTCACCCCCCGGGACAGGGGAGAGACAGCCCCAGCATTTT. Its translation: CASSPPGTGERQPQHF. Full variable domain (missing parts from reference TRBV18 and TRBJ1-5): NAGVMQNPRHLVRRRGQEARLRCSPMKGHSHVYWYRQLPEEGLKFMVYLQKENIIDESGMPKERFSAEFPKEGPSILRIQQVVRGDSAAYFCASSPPGTGERQPQHFGDGTRLSIL.

V is TRBV7-9 and J is TRBJ1-3; no reliable D call. The germline V gene encodes CDR1 SEHNR and CDR2 FQNEAQ (reference sequence). CDR3 length equals 14 residues. V was cut by 5 bases and J by 2 bases, with 10 bases left in between. The CDR3 sequence is CASSAPRTGNTIYF. The CDR3 DNA reads as TGTGCCAGCAGCGCCCCGAGGACTGGAAACACCATATATTTT. The full variable domain, completed using reference TRBV7-9 and TRBJ1-3, is DTGVSQNPRHKITKRGQNVTFRCDPISEHNRLYWYRQTLGQGPEFLTYFQNEAQLEKSRLLSDRFSAERPKGSFSTLEIQRTEQGDSAMYLCASSAPRTGNTIYFGEGSWLTVV.

This sequence joins TRBV6-5 and TRBJ2-3; TRBD2 matches at 8 bases. Trimming removed 6 bases from V and 1 base from J; junction bases left unmatched: 6. This CDR3 region has 15 residues. Per the germline V gene, CDR1 is MNHEY and CDR2 is SVGAGI. DNA of the CDR3: TGTGCCAGCAGGATAACTAGCGGCCGCACAGATACGCAGTATTTT. It specifies CASRITSGRTDTQYF.

The rearrangement uses TRBV7-8 and TRBJ1-5; a weak D match, TRBD1 (6 bases). The CDR3 contains 16 residues. Per germline, CDR1 SGHVS and CDR2 FQNEAQ. Trimming removed 0 bases at V and 3 bases at J, with 12 bases between. The CDR3 loop is CASSLARQEINQPQHF. The CDR3, as DNA: TGTGCCAGCAGCTTAGCAAGACAGGAAATCAATCAGCCCCAGCATTTT.

A few counts support this clone. The rearrangement uses TRBV11-3 and TRBJ2-7; 16 bases align to TRBD2. V was clipped by 5 bases and J by 0 bases; unmatched bases: 10. CDR3 length equals 19 residues. CDR1 and CDR2 from the germline V gene are SGHNT and YENEEA. DNA of the CDR3: TGTGCCAGCAGCCAACATCCGGGACTAGCGGGAGGGATCTCCTACGAGCAGTACGTC. It translates to CASSQHPGLAGGISYEQYV.

The V and J genes are TRBV2 and TRBJ1-2; D is possibly TRBD1 (5 bases). Trimming took off 8 bases at V and 7 bases at J, with 11 bases between the two ends. CDR1 is SNHLY, CDR2 FYNNEI, per germline. The CDR3 extends over 11 amino acids. The CDR3 sequence is CASWGTGGYTF. For the CDR3, the DNA is TGTGCCAGCTGGGGGACTGGTGGCTACACCTTC.

The CDR3 region has the DNA TGTGCCATCAGTCCAGGTTCAGGGGCTGGAACAAAAGAGACCCAGTACTTC. Amino acids: CAISPGSGAGTKETQYF. The chain uses TRBV10-3 and TRBJ2-5, with D maybe TRBD1 (6 bases). Per germline, CDR1 ENHRY and CDR2 SYGVKD. V was cut by 5 bases and J by 3 bases, with 22 bases left in between. CDR3 size: 17 residues.

The chain uses TRBV7-8 and TRBJ1-1; D may be TRBD1 (5 bases). The CDR3 sequence is 16 residues long. V was cut by 4 bases and J by 4 bases, with 19 bases left in between. Germline CDR1 and CDR2: SGHVS and FQNEAQ. The CDR3 is CASSSRVGRATTEAFF. As DNA, the CDR3 is TGTGCCAGCAGCTCCAGGGTCGGCAGGGCGACCACTGAAGCTTTCTTT.

V is TRBV7-3 and J is TRBJ2-1, with D perhaps matching TRBD2 (5 bases). Germline V CDR1 and CDR2: SGHTA, FQGTGA. The CDR3 sequence is 13 residues long. V was shortened by 4 bases and J by 8 bases, with 12 bases between the two germline ends. The CDR3: CASSSSGVDEQFF. CDR3 coding DNA: TGTGCCAGCAGCTCATCCGGGGTCGATGAGCAGTTCTTC. Together with reference TRBV7-3 and TRBJ2-1, the CDR3 gives the full variable domain: GAGVSQTPSNKVTEKGKYVELRCDPISGHTALYWYRQSLGQGPEFLIYFQGTGAADDSGLPNDRFFAVRPEGSVSTLKIQRTERGDSAVYLCASSSSGVDEQFFGPGTRLTVL.

Here the CDR3 DNA reads TGTGCCAGCACCGTCGGGGGAGGGGGGAGCGAGCAGTTCTTC. Translating it yields CASTVGGGGSEQFF. This sequence joins TRBV9 and TRBJ2-1; tentatively, D is TRBD2 (7 bases). Germline CDR1 and CDR2: SGDLS and YYNGEE. The V and J ends lost 6 bases and 10 bases respectively, with 20 bases between them. The CDR3 is made up of 14 amino acids.

The CDR3 sequence: CASSKGQPWNQPQHF. The CDR3 DNA reads as TGTGCCAGTAGTAAGGGACAGCCATGGAATCAGCCCCAGCATTTT. The chain combines TRBV19 with TRBJ1-5; 7 bases agree with TRBD1. V gave up 4 bases and J gave up 4 bases; unmatched junction bases: 7. Germline CDR1 reads LNHDA; CDR2 reads SQIVND (reference sequence). The CDR3 extends over 15 amino acids. The full variable domain, rest sourced from reference TRBV19 and TRBJ1-5, is DGGITQSPKYLFRKEGQNVTLSCEQNLNHDAMYWYRQDPGQGLRLIYYSQIVNDFQKGDIAEGYSVSREKKESFPLTVTSAQKNPTAFYLCASSKGQPWNQPQHFGDGTRLSIL.

This clone was seen a handful of times. This chain joins TRBV6-6 and TRBJ1-4; D not certain. The germline V gene encodes CDR1 MNHNY and CDR2 SVGAGI (reference sequence). V lost 2 bases to trimming and J lost 3 bases, with 4 bases between them. This CDR3 is 13 amino acids long. Here the CDR3 DNA reads TGTGCCAGCAGTTACCGGTCTAATGAAAAACTGTTTTTT. It specifies CASSYRSNEKLFF.

The chain couples TRBV11-2 to TRBJ2-1; D may be TRBD2 (6 bases). The CDR3 totals 16 residues. CDR1 and CDR2 from the germline V gene are SGHAT and FQNNGV. The V and J ends lost 5 bases and 1 base respectively, with 15 bases between them. Written as DNA, the CDR3 is TGTGCCAGCAGCAGGGGAGGCTGGGTTTCCTACAATGAGCAGTTCTTC. Translation: CASSRGGWVSYNEQFF.

The J gene is TRBJ2-7, the V gene TRBV6-5, with 8 bases identical to TRBD1. Germline CDR1 MNHEY, CDR2 SVGAGI. The length of the CDR3 is 13 residues. With V trimmed by 5 bases and J by 5 bases, 5 bases remained unmatched. CDR3 bases: TGTGCCAGCAGTCCGGACAGGGATGACGAGCAGTACTTC. Translated: CASSPDRDDEQYF.

This rearrangement joins TRBV5-1 to TRBJ2-7; 8 nucleotides align to TRBD1. Per germline, CDR1 SGHRS and CDR2 YFSETQ. J gave up 3 bases and V 7 bases, and 6 bases lay outside the gene matches. The CDR3 extends over 13 amino acids. The CDR3 is CASGQGTNYEQYV. As DNA, the CDR3 is TGCGCCAGCGGACAGGGAACTAACTACGAGCAGTACGTC.

The gene calls are TRBV11-1 and TRBJ2-7; perhaps TRBD2 as D (5 bases). Trimming removed 3 bases at V and 8 bases at J, with 11 bases between. CDR1 and CDR2 from the germline V gene are SGHAT and FQDESV (reference sequence). The CDR3 is made up of 12 amino acids. Written as DNA, the CDR3 is TGTGCCAGCAGCTTTAGCGCGGGTAAGCAGTACTTC. Its protein product is CASSFSAGKQYF.

This clone was observed a handful of times. V is TRBV15 and J is TRBJ2-5, with D tentatively TRBD1 (5 bases). The CDR3 loop spans 15 amino acids. V was clipped by 0 bases and J by 3 bases, with 11 bases between them. Looked up from germline, CDR1 is LNHNV and CDR2 is YYDKDF (reference sequence). CDR3 loop: CATSRDKAQEETQYF. CDR3 in DNA: TGTGCCACCAGCAGAGATAAGGCACAGGAAGAGACCCAGTACTTC.

The V and J genes are TRBV7-3 and TRBJ1-1, with 8 bases identical to TRBD1. Germline CDR1 SGHTA, CDR2 FQGTGA. V shed 5 bases, J shed 5 bases, and the junction held 4 bases outside the gene matches. This CDR3 region has 13 residues. CDR3 coding DNA: TGTGCCAGCAGCGGACAGGGAGGGACTGAAGCTTTCTTT. Translating it yields CASSGQGGTEAFF.

The J gene is TRBJ2-1, the V gene TRBV11-3; 14 bases fit TRBD2. From germline, CDR1 is SGHNT and CDR2 YENEEA. The CDR3 has 20 residues. V gave up 0 bases and J gave up 8 bases; unmatched junction bases: 15. As DNA, the CDR3 is TGTGCCAGCAGCTTAGACTTGGGACTAGCGGGAGTAGTTCGGTGGTATGAGCAGTTCTTC. It is translated as CASSLDLGLAGVVRWYEQFF.

A single count supports this clone. The genes are TRBV5-4 and TRBJ2-5, with 7 bases that match TRBD2. The J segment lost 5 bases and the V segment lost 2 bases, leaving 12 bases of the junction unmatched. This CDR3 has 16 amino acids. Germline CDR1 reads SGHNT; CDR2 reads YYREEE (reference sequence). The CDR3 bases are TGTGCCAGCAGCTTACACAGTTGGATGGGAGGGGAGACCCAGTACTTC. Protein sequence: CASSLHSWMGGETQYF.

The chain recombines TRBV5-1 with TRBJ2-6; possible D gene TRBD1, 6 bases. Trimming stripped 0 bases from V and 0 bases from J, with 16 bases between. The CDR3 is 19 amino acids. The V gene's germline CDR1 is SGHRS and CDR2 YFSETQ. CDR3 sequence reads: CASSLDPHRDPSGANVLTF. CDR3 nucleotides: TGCGCCAGCAGCTTGGATCCTCACAGGGATCCCTCTGGGGCCAACGTCCTGACTTTC.